This is a list of T cell receptor beta chains from one sample in a study of T cell responses to AZD1222 COVID-19 vaccine. Here immunoSEQ multiplex PCR was the method, and the copy in TCRdb shows in-frame clones only, minus some. The repertoire includes 82,000 or so clones, approximately 90% of them detected once, and roughly 5% sits in the top ten. The sequencing here drew on peripheral blood, taken on day 0 of AZD1222 vaccination. These receptors were taken from an adult in good health. CDR3s include the opening cysteine and the closing phenylalanine or tryptophan. D genes are given only for firm matches.

V	D	length	J	CDR3
TRBV24-1	TRBD1	15	TRBJ1-2	CATSDLRQGNYGYTF
TRBV5-4	NA	11	TRBJ2-5	CASGPGETQYF
TRBV2	NA	15	TRBJ2-7	CASSDGLQGLYEQYF
TRBV9	NA	15	TRBJ2-3	CASSVEGRRTDTQYF
TRBV7-9	NA	14	TRBJ2-5	CASSLRGPGETQYF
TRBV6-5	NA	13	TRBJ1-1	CASRQQKNTEAFF
TRBV10-1	NA	13	TRBJ1-1	CASSAGLHTEAFF
TRBV25-1	NA	15	TRBJ1-5	CASSSSGTPRQPQHF
TRBV29-1	NA	15	TRBJ1-6	CSVEGRAGRNSPLHF
TRBV4-2	TRBD1	16	TRBJ1-5	CASSPQGAVSNQPQHF
TRBV2	NA	17	TRBJ1-1	CASSPLLLTVMNTEAFF
TRBV3-1/TRBV3-2	TRBD2	17	TRBJ2-2	CASSQALAGKNTGELFF
TRBV7-8	NA	12	TRBJ1-4	CASLPKGKKLFF
TRBV4-1	TRBD1	17	TRBJ1-5	CASSLDPGQGVYQPQHF
TRBV11-2	NA	15	TRBJ1-1	CASSSPRGESSEAFF
TRBV5-4	NA	12	TRBJ1-2	CASSSSAYGYTF
TRBV6-1	NA	14	TRBJ1-2	CASSEGPALHRYTF
TRBV5-4	NA	14	TRBJ1-1	CASSLLVPGTEAFF
TRBV13	TRBD1	16	TRBJ1-6	CASSPHTGAGNSPLHF
TRBV7-2	TRBD1	16	TRBJ1-3	CASSPGGQRSGNTIYF
TRBV5-1	NA	15	TRBJ2-3	CASSFAGELADTQYF
TRBV12-5	NA	12	TRBJ2-2	CASGLNTGELFF
TRBV20-1	NA	15	TRBJ2-1	CSASPLAGLYNEQFF
TRBV7-2	TRBD2	14	TRBJ2-1	CASRSGGYSGEQFF
TRBV9	NA	14	TRBJ1-2	CASSVAGLDYGYTF
TRBV7-2	NA	12	TRBJ1-3	CASSDSGNTIYF
TRBV12-5	NA	17	TRBJ2-6	CASGLTQGYSGANVLTF
TRBV5-4	TRBD1	15	TRBJ2-1	CASSRDRVWGNEQFF
TRBV19	NA	13	TRBJ1-5	CASSPPGNQPQHF
TRBV6-2/TRBV6-3	NA	12	TRBJ1-1	CASSSFTSKAFF
TRBV9	NA	13	TRBJ2-3	CASSGVRGDTQYF
TRBV3-1/TRBV3-2	TRBD1	14	TRBJ2-3	CASSSTGSTDTQYF
TRBV12-3/TRBV12-4	NA	12	TRBJ2-2	CASSLSSGELFF
TRBV24-1	NA	11	TRBJ2-7	CATSGGYEQYF
TRBV27	NA	14	TRBJ1-3	CASSRTFSGNTIYF
TRBV5-8	TRBD1	13	TRBJ2-5	CASLRGPGETQYF
TRBV25-1	NA	14	TRBJ2-7	CASSEGGFTYEQYF
TRBV7-8	TRBD1	14	TRBJ1-5	CASSLGTGDQPQHF
TRBV18	TRBD1	15	TRBJ1-5	CASSPPGTGSQPQHF
TRBV12-5	NA	15	TRBJ1-2	CASGLGPGLIYGYTF
TRBV4-3	NA	15	TRBJ2-1	CASSQGGGSVGEQFF
TRBV7-9	NA	14	TRBJ1-1	CASSFAGTNTEAFF
TRBV5-6	NA	15	TRBJ2-1	CASSLAVRHDNEQFF
TRBV5-4	TRBD2	15	TRBJ2-1	CASSLSRTSANEQFF
TRBV5-1	NA	13	TRBJ2-7	CASREGFGYEQYF
TRBV10-3	TRBD1	15	TRBJ2-7	CAIRATGGGYHEQYF
TRBV9	NA	14	TRBJ1-6	CASSVEGFNSPLHF
TRBV5-1	NA	16	TRBJ1-3	CASSETPGYSGNTIYF
TRBV6-5	NA	13	TRBJ1-1	CASSVVRNTEAFF
TRBV7-2	TRBD2	17	TRBJ2-3	CASSLSLAGASGDTQYF
TRBV30	NA	12	TRBJ1-3	CAWSEPAGTIYF
TRBV12-3/TRBV12-4	NA	12	TRBJ1-2	CASSARNYGYTF
TRBV2	TRBD1	16	TRBJ1-4	CASTISTGALSEKLFF
TRBV6-5	NA	15	TRBJ2-2	CASRRTTPSTGELFF
TRBV7-2	TRBD2	15	TRBJ2-7	CASSLNGGSSYEQYF